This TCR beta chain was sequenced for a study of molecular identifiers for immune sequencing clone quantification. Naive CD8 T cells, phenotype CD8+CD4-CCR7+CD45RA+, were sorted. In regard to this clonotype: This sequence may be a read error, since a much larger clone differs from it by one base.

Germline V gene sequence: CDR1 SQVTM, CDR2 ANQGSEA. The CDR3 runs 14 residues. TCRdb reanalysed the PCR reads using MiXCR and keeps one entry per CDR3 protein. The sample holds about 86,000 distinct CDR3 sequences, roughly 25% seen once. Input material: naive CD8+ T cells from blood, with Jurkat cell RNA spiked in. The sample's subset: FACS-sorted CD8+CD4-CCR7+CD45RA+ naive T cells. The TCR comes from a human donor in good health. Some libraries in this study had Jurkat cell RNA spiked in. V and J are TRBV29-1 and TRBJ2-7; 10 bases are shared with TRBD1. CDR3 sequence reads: CSATGQGSSYAQYF. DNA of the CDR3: TGCAGCGCGACGGGACAGGGGAGCTCCTACGCGCAGTACTTC.